This is a list of T cell receptor beta chains from one sample in a study of blood T cell repertoires in COVID-19. Some clones are missing from TCRdb's copy, which holds only in-frame ones; the method was immunoSEQ multiplex PCR. The table shows under 300,000 clones, with roughly 83% occurring only once. Material: peripheral blood. All receptors come from a man at least 80 years old with acute or convalescent COVID-19. Both conserved end residues are part of each CDR3. The D gene is left open where the match is weak. Clone size, where shown, is once, few, many, or a class for clones that have expanded.

clone size,D gene,J gene,V gene,CDR3 DNA,CDR3 protein
.,.,TRBJ1-5,TRBV2,TGTGCCAGCTCGATAGGGAGGCTCAATCAGCCCCAGCATTTT,CASSIGRLNQPQHF
.,TRBD1,TRBJ1-4,TRBV2,TGTGCCAGCAGTTCCGTCGGACAGGGAACTAATGAAAAACTGTTTTTT,CASSSVGQGTNEKLFF
.,.,TRBJ2-7,TRBV6-5,TGTGCCTCAACTACCGGGACTGCGACCTACGAGCAGTACTTC,CASTTGTATYEQYF
.,.,TRBJ2-1,TRBV15,TGTGCCACCAGCAGAGGACGATTGGAGTCCTACAATGAGCAGTTCTTC,CATSRGRLESYNEQFF
.,TRBD2,TRBJ2-5,TRBV7-3,TGTGCCAGCAGCCCCGGACTAGATGAGACCCAGTACTTC,CASSPGLDETQYF
.,.,TRBJ2-1,TRBV5-6,TGTGCCAGCAGTTCCCTAAACGGCAATGAGCAGTTCTTC,CASSSLNGNEQFF
.,.,TRBJ2-2,TRBV27,TGTGCCAGCAGTTCTGCGGCCGGGAGGGAGCTGTTTTTT,CASSSAAGRELFF
.,TRBD1,TRBJ2-2,TRBV5-6,TGTGCCAGCAGCTCCGGGACAGACTTTTTCGCGAACACCGGGGAGCTGTTTTTT,CASSSGTDFFANTGELFF
.,TRBD1,TRBJ2-7,TRBV3-1/TRBV3-2,TGTGCCAGCAGCAGACAGACAGGGATAGCACTCGAGCAGTACTTC,CASSRQTGIALEQYF
.,TRBD1,TRBJ1-1,TRBV3-1/TRBV3-2,TGTGCCAGCAGCCAAGGGGACAGGTGGCACACTGAAGCTTTCTTT,CASSQGDRWHTEAFF
.,.,TRBJ1-6,TRBV6-5,TGTGCCAGCACCCCCCGTGCAGATAATTCACCCCTCCACTTT,CASTPRADNSPLHF
.,.,TRBJ1-4,TRBV7-9,TGTGCCAGCAGCTTATTCAGGGGATCAACGACTAATGAAAAACTGTTTTTT,CASSLFRGSTTNEKLFF
.,.,TRBJ2-7,TRBV12-3/TRBV12-4,TGTGCCAGCTCGCTGGGGGCCTCCTACGAGCAGTACTTC,CASSLGASYEQYF
.,TRBD1,TRBJ1-2,TRBV10-3,TGTGCCATCAGTGAGTCCGGGACAGGGTTGAACTATGGCTACACCTTC,CAISESGTGLNYGYTF
.,.,TRBJ1-2,TRBV6-5,TGTGCCAGCAGTTCCCAGGGGAGTGGCTACACCTTC,CASSSQGSGYTF
.,.,TRBJ1-4,TRBV7-9,TGTGCCAGCAAACAGTGGGCTAATGAAAAACTGTTTTTT,CASKQWANEKLFF
.,.,TRBJ1-5,TRBV28,TGTGCCAGCAGTTTATCACCAGGGGACAATCAGCCCCAGCATTTT,CASSLSPGDNQPQHF
.,.,TRBJ2-3,TRBV28,TGTGCCAGCAGAGACAGTGATACGCAGTATTTT,CASRDSDTQYF
.,TRBD1,TRBJ1-1,TRBV28,TGTGCCAGCAGTCCGACAGGGGGCGGCGGTGAAGCTTTCTTT,CASSPTGGGGEAFF
once,.,TRBJ1-2,TRBV11-2,TGTGCCAGCAGCTTACGGACACTATATGGCTACACCTTC,CASSLRTLYGYTF
.,TRBD1,TRBJ1-2,TRBV3-1/TRBV3-2,TGTGCCAGCAGCCAAGCCGGGAAACAGGGGATTTATGGCTACACCTTC,CASSQAGKQGIYGYTF
.,.,TRBJ1-1,TRBV19,TGTGCCAGTAGGCGTCAAGGAGGGACTTGGGCTTTCTTT,CASRRQGGTWAFF
.,.,TRBJ2-7,TRBV12-3/TRBV12-4,TGTGCCAGCAGGTGGAGCTCCTACGAGCAGTACTTC,CASRWSSYEQYF
.,.,TRBJ2-1,TRBV2,TGTGCCAGCAGTGAGGAAGCGTTGAGCTCCTACAATGAGCAGTTCTTC,CASSEEALSSYNEQFF
.,.,TRBJ2-7,TRBV5-1,TGCGCCAGCAGCTTTGACAGCCTCTACGAGCAGTACTTC,CASSFDSLYEQYF
.,.,TRBJ2-2,TRBV5-1,TGCGCCAGCACCTCCCCCGGGGAGCTGTTTTTT,CASTSPGELFF
.,.,TRBJ1-6,TRBV6-5,TGTGCCAGCTCCCGGAGGACCCGGGATTCACCCCTCCACTTT,CASSRRTRDSPLHF
.,.,TRBJ2-2,TRBV19,TGTGCCAGTAGTCTGAGACGGGGTTGGGGGGAGCTGTTTTTT,CASSLRRGWGELFF
once,TRBD1,TRBJ1-1,TRBV7-2,TGTGCCAGCACCGAAGCGGGGACAGGGGGCCGGAAAGCTTTCTTT,CASTEAGTGGRKAFF
.,TRBD1,TRBJ2-1,TRBV29-1,TGCAGCGTTGTGAGTATGGCAGGGGGCAAGAATGAGCAGTTCTTC,CSVVSMAGGKNEQFF
once,.,TRBJ2-7,TRBV5-6,TGTGCCAGCAGCACCGGGACTTCCCTCGAGCAGTACTTC,CASSTGTSLEQYF
.,.,TRBJ1-1,TRBV28,TGTGCCAGCAGTTCGGACTGGGGTGGGGTCACTGAAGCTTTCTTT,CASSSDWGGVTEAFF
.,.,TRBJ2-7,TRBV11-3,TGTGCCAGCAGCTTAGGCCCCAGCTCCTACGAGCAGTACTTC,CASSLGPSSYEQYF
.,.,TRBJ1-6,TRBV6-4,TGTGCCAGCTACGAAGATCGGACCATTCCGGGGGGAAATTCACCCCTCCACTTT,CASYEDRTIPGGNSPLHF
.,.,TRBJ1-1,TRBV3-1/TRBV3-2,TGTGCCAGCAGCGTACAGGTTAACCTTGAAGCTTTCTTT,CASSVQVNLEAFF
.,.,TRBJ1-1,TRBV2,TGTGCCAGCAGTGAAGCGGGACTCCAAGTTATCTTT,CASSEAGLQVIF
.,TRBD1,TRBJ1-1,TRBV7-9,TGTGCCAGCAGCTTACCTTGGACAGGGAACACTGAAGCTTTCTTT,CASSLPWTGNTEAFF
.,.,TRBJ2-3,TRBV19,TGTGCCAGTAGTATAGGGAGTGGCAGCACAGATACGCAGTATTTT,CASSIGSGSTDTQYF
.,.,TRBJ1-1,TRBV11-2,TGTGCCAGCAGCTTAAACAGCCAAACTGAAGCTTTCTTT,CASSLNSQTEAFF
.,.,TRBJ1-1,TRBV5-1,TGCGCCAGCAGCTCCGACGGGGTAGGGAACACTGAAGCTTTCTTT,CASSSDGVGNTEAFF
once,TRBD2,TRBJ2-1,TRBV14,TGTGCCAGCAGCACCATAGCGGGAGTTCCCTACAATGAGCAGTTCTTC,CASSTIAGVPYNEQFF
.,.,TRBJ2-7,TRBV29-1,TGCAGCGTTGAAGGGCGGCGGGGCTCCGAGCAGTACTTC,CSVEGRRGSEQYF
.,TRBD1,TRBJ1-4,TRBV9,TGTGCCAGCAGCGTAGTTGGACAGGGAGGGAAACTGTTTTTT,CASSVVGQGGKLFF
.,.,TRBJ1-5,TRBV19,TGTGCCAGTAGCCATAGACAGTCCCCAAATCGAAATAGCAATCAGCCCCAGCATTTT,CASSHRQSPNRNSNQPQHF
few,.,TRBJ2-7,TRBV3-1/TRBV3-2,TGTGCCAGCAGCCAACGGGGATTCTACGAGCAGTACTTC,CASSQRGFYEQYF
once,TRBD2,TRBJ2-5,TRBV19,TGTGCCAGTAGTCCCACCGGGACTAGAGAAGAGACCCAGTACTTC,CASSPTGTREETQYF
.,.,TRBJ1-1,TRBV6-6,TGTGCCAGCAGTTACTCGCCCAGGGAGGGCACTGAAGCTTTCTTT,CASSYSPREGTEAFF
.,TRBD1,TRBJ2-1,TRBV29-1,TGCAGCGTAGACCTATTACAGGGGAATGAGCAGTTCTTC,CSVDLLQGNEQFF
.,.,TRBJ1-1,TRBV7-9,TGTGCCAGCAGCTTAGATAGAAACAGATACCCTCCTAACACTGAAGCTTTCTTT,CASSLDRNRYPPNTEAFF
few,TRBD2,TRBJ2-1,TRBV10-3,TGTGCCATCAGTTCCTCAACTAGCGGGGCCCTAAATGAGCAGTTCTTC,CAISSSTSGALNEQFF
.,.,TRBJ1-1,TRBV18,TGTGCCAGCTCCATACAGGGTACCGACACTGAAGCTTTCTTT,CASSIQGTDTEAFF